These 5 T cell receptor beta chains share one sample of origin, sequenced in a study of T cell changes during pregnancy in multiple sclerosis. TCRdb's copy holds only in-frame clones and misses some; the assay was immunoSEQ multiplex PCR. Of 34,000 or so clones in the sample, roughly nine tenths were seen once. Sequencing was performed on CD8+ T cells from peripheral blood mononuclear cells, taken after pregnancy. The source of these receptors is a female donor with multiple sclerosis, enrolled in a pregnancy study.

This chain uses TRBV4-2 with TRBJ1-3; D is undetermined. Trimming took off 0 bases at V and 4 bases at J, with 13 bases between the two ends. The CDR3 extends over 16 amino acids. Germline CDR1 and CDR2: LGHNA and YNFKEQ. DNA for the CDR3: TGTGCCAGCAGCCAAGATCCCCGAGGGCGGGGAAACACCATATATTTT. This codes for CASSQDPRGRGNTIYF.

This rearrangement joins TRBV2 to TRBJ2-5, with D perhaps TRBD2 (6 bases). The CDR3 covers 12 residues. Germline V gene sequence: CDR1 SNHLY, CDR2 FYNNEI. Trimming shortened V by 1 base and J by 13 bases, and 13 bases separated the two germline ends. The CDR3 sequence is CASSEDAGTWYF. The CDR3 DNA follows: TGTGCCAGCAGTGAAGACGCCGGGACTTGGTACTTC.

V and J are TRBV29-1 and TRBJ2-7; D might be TRBD1 (5 bases). This CDR3 has 14 residues. Trimming pared 2 bases from V and 2 bases from J, leaving 13 bases between. Germline CDR1 and CDR2: SQVTM and ANQGSEA. DNA of the CDR3: TGCAGCGTTGAATGGCAGGGAACTCCCTACGAGCAGTACTTC. This encodes CSVEWQGTPYEQYF.

In its sample, this clone was seen once. The rearrangement uses TRBV4-1 and TRBJ2-7; possibly TRBD1 for D (6 bases). Trimming removed 5 bases from V and 1 base from J, with 9 bases in between. CDR1 MGHRA and CDR2 YSYEKL come from the germline V gene. There are 13 residues in the CDR3. CDR3 protein: CASSYQGSYEQYF. CDR3 coding DNA: TGCGCCAGCAGCTACCAGGGGTCCTACGAGCAGTACTTC.

This rearrangement joins TRBV4-3 to TRBJ1-1, with D maybe TRBD1 (6 bases). This CDR3 contains 15 residues. The V end lost 2 bases, the J end lost 2 bases, and 12 bases lay between the germline ends. CDR1 is LGHNA and CDR2 is YSLEER in the germline V gene. The CDR3 DNA sequence: TGCGCCAGCAGCCAAAGAGGGACACCAAACACTGAAGCTTTCTTT. It codes for CASSQRGTPNTEAFF.